A single TCR beta chain is shown here with its context. Its antigen is undetermined. V was clipped by 0 bases and J by 5 bases, with 22 bases between them. CDR1 and CDR2 (germline): DFQATT, SNEGSKA (reference sequence). The CDR3 is 17 residues long. The data were obtained in a study of CD8 T cells in ankylosing spondylitis. Study outcomes and limitations: Blood of patients with ankylosing spondylitis appeared to be characterized by a TCR beta motif of about 8 highly homologous variants. Earlier authors reported some of these motif variants in reactive arthritis synovial fluid and blood.

With molecular barcodes, quantitative 5'-RACE was used to make the TCR beta libraries. In TCRdb, the 5' RACE reads were re-called with MiXCR into one record per CDR3 protein. This repertoire shows roughly 700,000 distinct CDR3 sequences, around 17% found once; its top ten account for over 15%. This clonotype was sampled from a male donor with ankylosing spondylitis. Input material: blood, either unsorted or a sorted T cell fraction (not recorded which). The chain carries TRBV20-1 and TRBJ1-2, with D perhaps TRBD1 (6 bases). The CDR3 reads CSAREGYRAGVSYGYTF. For the CDR3, the DNA is TGCAGTGCTAGAGAGGGTTACAGGGCCGGGGTTTCTTATGGCTACACCTTC.